This TCR beta chain was captured by sequencing in a study of HIV-infected patients and healthy controls. The overall study: After three months of therapy, CD4 counts rose modestly but significantly in about 90% of the 16 patients.

In germline, CDR1 is MNHEY, CDR2 SMNVEV (reference sequence). Between the trimmed V and J ends, which lost 7 bases and 2 bases, there was a span of 18 bases. The CDR3 sequence is 15 residues long. Study-wide results and limits: Healthy control repertoires had roughly threefold more distinct CDR3s than untreated HIV+ repertoires, and higher Shannon diversity. HIV-infected repertoires had significantly higher mean Gini indices than controls, possibly reflecting oligoclonality.

Around 500 ng RNA was reverse transcribed with alpha and beta constant-region primers. Alpha and beta chain libraries were made separately by chain-specific third strand synthesis with multiplexing indices. TCRdb re-called the 5' RACE reads through MiXCR, storing one row per CDR3 protein. In the table there are 9,500 to 13,000 distinct CDR3 sequences, about 5.2% of which are singletons. Whole blood was used without fractionation, so all unsorted peripheral T cells were included. This clonotype occurred many times. What it binds is unknown. The rearrangement joins TRBV27 to TRBJ2-7, with D hard to call. The specimen was blood, collected before antiretroviral therapy. This sequence originates from an adult with HIV infection. As DNA, the CDR3 is TGTGCCAGCACCAAAGAGACGGGCGGTACCTACGAGCAGTACTTC. Protein product: CASTKETGGTYEQYF.